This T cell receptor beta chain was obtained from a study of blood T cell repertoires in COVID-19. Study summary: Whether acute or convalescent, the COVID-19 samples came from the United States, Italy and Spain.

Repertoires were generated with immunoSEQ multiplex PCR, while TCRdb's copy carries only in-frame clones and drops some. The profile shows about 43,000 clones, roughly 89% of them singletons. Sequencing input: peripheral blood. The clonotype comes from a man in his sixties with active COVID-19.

The CDR3: CASSQEGSGTASGNTIYF. CDR3 nucleotides: TGTGCCAGCAGCCAAGAGGGTTCCGGGACAGCCTCTGGAAACACCATATATTTT. J is TRBJ1-3 and V is TRBV4-2, with TRBD1 matching 7 bases. Germline V gene lookup returns CDR1 LGHNA and CDR2 YNFKEQ. V lost 0 bases, J lost 0 bases, and 8 bases stayed unmatched. This CDR3 region has 18 residues.